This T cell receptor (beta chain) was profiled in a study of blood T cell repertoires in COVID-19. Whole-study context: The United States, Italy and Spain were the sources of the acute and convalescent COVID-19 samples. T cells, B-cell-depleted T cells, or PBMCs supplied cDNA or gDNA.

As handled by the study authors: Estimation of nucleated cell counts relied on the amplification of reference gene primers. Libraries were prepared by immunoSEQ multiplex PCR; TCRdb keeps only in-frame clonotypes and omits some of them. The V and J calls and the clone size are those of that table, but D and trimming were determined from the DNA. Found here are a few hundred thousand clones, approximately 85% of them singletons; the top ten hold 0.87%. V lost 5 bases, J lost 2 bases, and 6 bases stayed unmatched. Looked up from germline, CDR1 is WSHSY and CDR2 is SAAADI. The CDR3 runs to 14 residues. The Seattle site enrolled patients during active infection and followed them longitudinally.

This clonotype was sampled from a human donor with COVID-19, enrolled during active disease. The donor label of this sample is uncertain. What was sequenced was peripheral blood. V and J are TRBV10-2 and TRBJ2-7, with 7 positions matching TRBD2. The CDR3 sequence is CASSLAGTAYEQYF. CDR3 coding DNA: TGCGCCAGCAGTTTAGCGGGTACAGCCTACGAGCAGTACTTC.